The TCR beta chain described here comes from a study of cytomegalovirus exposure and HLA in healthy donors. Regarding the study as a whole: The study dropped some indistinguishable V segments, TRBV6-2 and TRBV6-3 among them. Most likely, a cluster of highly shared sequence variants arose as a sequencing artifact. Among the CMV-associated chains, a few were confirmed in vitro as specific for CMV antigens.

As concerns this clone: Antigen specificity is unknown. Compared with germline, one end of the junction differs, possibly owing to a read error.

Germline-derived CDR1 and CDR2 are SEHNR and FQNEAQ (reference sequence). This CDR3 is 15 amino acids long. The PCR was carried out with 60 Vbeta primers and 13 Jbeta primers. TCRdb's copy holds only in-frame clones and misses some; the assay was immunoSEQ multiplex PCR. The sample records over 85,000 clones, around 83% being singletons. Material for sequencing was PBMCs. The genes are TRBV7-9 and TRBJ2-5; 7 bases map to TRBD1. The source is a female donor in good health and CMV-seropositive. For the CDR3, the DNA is TGTTCCAGCAGCTTAAGAACAGGGGTCCAAGAGACCCAGTACTTC. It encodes CSSSLRTGVQETQYF.